The clone carrying this T cell receptor (beta chain) has a handful of counts. Its cognate antigen is unknown. TCRdb reanalysed the 5' RACE reads using MiXCR and keeps one entry per CDR3 protein. The sample holds hundreds of thousands of distinct CDR3 sequences; about 10% are singletons and the top ten take 0.51%. Germline V gives CDR1 DFQATT, CDR2 SNEGSKA (reference sequence). V was pared by 5 bases and J by 9 bases, with 7 bases of the junction left unmatched. CDR3 length: 14 residues. The data were obtained in a study of CD8 T cells in ankylosing spondylitis. Overall study findings and caveats: Blood from ankylosing spondylitis patients appeared to carry a characteristic roughly 8-variant TCR beta motif. Reactive arthritis synovial fluid and blood were previously reported to contain some motif variants.

V usage is TRBV20-1 and J usage is TRBJ1-6; the match to TRBD1 covers 10 bases. The sample consisted of blood, either unsorted or a sorted T cell fraction (not recorded which). This receptor was identified in a male donor with ankylosing spondylitis. The CDR3 loop reads CSAPGTGAISPLHF. CDR3 sequence (DNA): TGCAGTGCTCCCGGGACAGGGGCGATTTCACCCCTCCACTTT.